The rows below give T cell receptor beta chains drawn from one sample of a study of T cell repertoires in cytomegalovirus infection. From the reads, TCRdb called clonotypes with MiXCR, one entry per CDR3 protein. The sample yields 800,000 to 950,000 distinct CDR3 sequences, about 33% seen once. No cognate antigen is known for these TCRs. The sequencing here drew on cultured CD8+ T cells from PBMCs, taken from culture after CMV antigen stimulation. The receptors stem from a human donor in good health (CMV status not recorded). Some clones in this sample may be carry-over from other donors' samples. The CDR3 runs from the conserved cysteine through the conserved F or W. A D gene is named only where the DNA matches it firmly. Size is omitted from some rows. Given values are once, few, many or a class for expanded clones.

size,J,V,D,CDR3,DNA
-,TRBJ1-2,TRBV29-1,-,CSVGQSASNYGYTF,TGCAGCGTTGGGCAGTCAGCTTCTAACTATGGCTACACCTTC
few,TRBJ2-7,TRBV15,TRBD1,CATSSGVGQGSYEQYF,TGTGCCACCAGCAGCGGTGTCGGACAGGGGTCCTACGAGCAGTACTTC
few,TRBJ2-5,TRBV7-6,-,CASSLGDLSRETQYF,TGTGCCAGCAGCTTAGGAGACCTCAGTCGGGAGACCCAGTACTTC
-,TRBJ2-3,TRBV28,-,CASSLLEPTLTDTQYF,TGTGCCAGCAGTTTACTAGAGCCCACCCTCACAGATACGCAGTATTTT
-,TRBJ2-1,TRBV20-1,-,CSARNEYEQFF,TGCAGTGCTAGAAACGAGTATGAGCAGTTCTTC
few,TRBJ1-5,TRBV18,-,CASSFSADHSNQPQHF,TGTGCCAGCTCATTCTCGGCAGATCATAGCAATCAGCCCCAGCATTTT
-,TRBJ2-5,TRBV7-9,-,CASDGHQETQYF,TGTGCCAGCGACGGACACCAAGAGACCCAGTACTTC
few,TRBJ1-1,TRBV6-2/TRBV6-3,-,CASSYSMADTEAFF,TGTGCCAGCAGTTACTCGATGGCAGACACTGAAGCTTTCTTT
-,TRBJ1-1,TRBV7-4,-,CASSPYILPEGTEAFF,TGTGCCAGCAGCCCCTACATCCTACCGGAGGGCACTGAAGCTTTCTTT
-,TRBJ1-5,TRBV6-1,TRBD1,CASSERDRGLHQPQHF,TGTGCCAGCAGTGAACGGGACAGGGGGCTACATCAGCCCCAGCATTTT
-,TRBJ2-1,TRBV7-9,TRBD1,CASSFDRDRGLSGEQFF,TGTGCCAGCAGCTTTGACCGGGACAGGGGGCTTTCGGGCGAGCAGTTCTTC
few,TRBJ1-4,TRBV6-6,-,CASERGEKLFF,TGTGCCAGCGAAAGGGGCGAAAAACTGTTTTTT
few,TRBJ2-7,TRBV4-1,-,CASSHGRDTVYEQYF,TGCGCCAGCAGCCACGGCAGGGACACGGTCTACGAGCAGTACTTC
few,TRBJ1-2,TRBV7-9,TRBD1,CASSSGQATLSGYTF,TGTGCCAGCAGCTCTGGACAGGCGACTTTAAGCGGCTACACCTTC
few,TRBJ2-3,TRBV9,-,CASSVEKSTDTQYF,TGTGCCAGCAGCGTAGAGAAGAGCACAGATACGCAGTATTTT
once,TRBJ2-1,TRBV6-1,-,CASDRLHTYNEQFF,TGTGCCTCCGACAGGCTCCACACCTACAATGAGCAGTTCTTC
-,TRBJ1-2,TRBV7-2,TRBD1,CASSWPGQGNYGYTF,TGTGCCAGCAGCTGGCCGGGACAGGGAAACTATGGCTACACCTTC
-,TRBJ2-5,TRBV29-1,-,CSVSGVETQYF,TGCAGCGTTTCGGGGGTGGAGACCCAGTACTTC
-,TRBJ1-5,TRBV6-2/TRBV6-3,TRBD1,CASTPHPRTGRGQPQHF,TGTGCCAGCACCCCACATCCCCGGACAGGCAGGGGTCAGCCCCAGCATTTT
-,TRBJ2-6,TRBV27,TRBD1,CASSLIGSGQGFWANVLTF,TGTGCCAGCAGTTTGATCGGATCGGGACAGGGATTTTGGGCCAACGTCCTGACTTTC
-,TRBJ2-1,TRBV9,-,CASSVDFYNEQFF,TGTGCCAGCAGCGTAGACTTTTACAATGAGCAGTTCTTC
-,TRBJ2-1,TRBV7-9,-,CASSRPGAANNEQFF,TGTGCCAGCAGCAGGCCAGGGGCAGCTAACAATGAGCAGTTCTTC
-,TRBJ1-1,TRBV7-9,-,CASSRDKANTEAFF,TGTGCCAGCAGCCGGGACAAGGCAAACACTGAAGCTTTCTTT
-,TRBJ2-7,TRBV6-8,TRBD2,CASSRAGSSYEQYF,TGTGCCAGCAGTCGAGCGGGGAGCTCCTACGAGCAGTACTTC
-,TRBJ2-2,TRBV4-1,TRBD2,CASSPLGLADTGELFF,TGCGCCAGCAGCCCCTTGGGACTAGCTGACACCGGGGAGCTGTTTTTT
few,TRBJ2-7,TRBV6-1,-,CASSEFGEHELDEQYF,TGTGCCAGCAGTGAATTTGGGGAGCATGAGTTGGACGAGCAGTACTTC
few,TRBJ2-3,TRBV6-5,-,CASSYDISTDTQYF,TGTGCCAGCAGTTACGACATTAGCACAGATACGCAGTATTTT
-,TRBJ1-2,TRBV7-9,-,CASLPIPQRGLDGGYTF,TGTGCCAGCCTCCCCATCCCCCAGCGCGGGTTGGATGGTGGCTACACCTTC
many,TRBJ2-2,TRBV7-2,-,CASTAALGSSGELFF,TGTGCCAGCACTGCCGCACTGGGAAGCTCCGGGGAGCTGTTTTTT
few,TRBJ2-1,TRBV27,TRBD2,CASGSGLAHNEQFF,TGTGCCAGCGGCTCAGGACTAGCGCACAATGAGCAGTTCTTC
few,TRBJ2-3,TRBV10-3,TRBD1,CAISELMGQGAWREPDTQYF,TGTGCCATCAGTGAGTTAATGGGACAGGGGGCTTGGAGGGAACCAGATACGCAGTATTTT
-,TRBJ2-4,TRBV2,-,CASHLGSENIQYF,TGTGCCAGCCACCTAGGGTCCGAAAACATTCAGTACTTC
many,TRBJ2-2,TRBV28,-,CASSLWDTGELFF,TGTGCCAGCAGCTTGTGGGACACCGGGGAGCTGTTTTTT
-,TRBJ1-1,TRBV6-2/TRBV6-3,-,CASIHRGTLNTEAFF,TGTGCCAGCATCCACCGGGGGACCCTGAACACTGAAGCTTTCTTT
-,TRBJ2-3,TRBV27,-,CASYFSPGDTQYF,TGTGCCAGCTACTTTTCCCCGGGAGATACGCAGTATTTT
-,TRBJ2-2,TRBV11-1,-,CASSLQGTNTGELFF,TGTGCCAGCAGCTTACAGGGCACGAACACCGGGGAGCTGTTTTTT
-,TRBJ2-1,TRBV12-3/TRBV12-4,TRBD2,CANSKQAGGSSYNEQFF,TGTGCCAACAGTAAACAAGCGGGGGGGAGCTCCTACAATGAGCAGTTCTTC
few,TRBJ2-1,TRBV4-3,-,CASSQGTWGSSYNEQFF,TGCGCCAGCAGCCAAGGGACGTGGGGTAGCTCCTACAATGAGCAGTTCTTC
many,TRBJ1-1,TRBV5-1,TRBD1,CASSLDRGNTEAFF,TGTGCCAGCAGCTTAGACAGGGGCAACACTGAAGCTTTCTTT
-,TRBJ2-7,TRBV6-5,-,CASRRRSWGSYEQYF,TGTGCCAGCAGAAGACGATCCTGGGGTTCCTACGAGCAGTACTTC
few,TRBJ2-1,TRBV12-5,TRBD1,CASGLGQGAPGEQFF,TGTGCTAGTGGCCTCGGACAGGGGGCTCCGGGGGAGCAGTTCTTC